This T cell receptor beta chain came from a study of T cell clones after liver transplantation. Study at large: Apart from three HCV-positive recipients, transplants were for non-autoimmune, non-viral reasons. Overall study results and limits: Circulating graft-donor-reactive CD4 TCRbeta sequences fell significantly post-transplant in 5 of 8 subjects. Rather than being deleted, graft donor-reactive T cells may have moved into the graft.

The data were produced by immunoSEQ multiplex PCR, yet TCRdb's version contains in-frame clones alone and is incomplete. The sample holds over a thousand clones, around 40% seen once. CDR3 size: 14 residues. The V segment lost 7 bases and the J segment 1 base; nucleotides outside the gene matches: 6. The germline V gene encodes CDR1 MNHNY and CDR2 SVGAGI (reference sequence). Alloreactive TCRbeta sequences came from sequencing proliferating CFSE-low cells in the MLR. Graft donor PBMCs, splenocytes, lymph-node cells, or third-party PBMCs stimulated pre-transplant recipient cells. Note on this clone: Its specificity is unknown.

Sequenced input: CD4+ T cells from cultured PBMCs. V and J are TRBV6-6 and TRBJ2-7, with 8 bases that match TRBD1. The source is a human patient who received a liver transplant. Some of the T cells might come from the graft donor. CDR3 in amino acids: CASTNRQGSYEQYF. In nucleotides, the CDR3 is TGTGCCAGCACTAACCGACAGGGGTCCTACGAGCAGTACTTC.